Listed below are T cell receptor beta chains from one sample, sequenced in a study of blood T cell repertoires in COVID-19. Libraries were prepared by immunoSEQ multiplex PCR; TCRdb keeps only in-frame clonotypes and omits some of them. The table shows 150,000 or so clones, with just over 85% occurring only once. Sequencing input: peripheral blood. The receptors originated from a woman between 55 and 75 years old with acute or convalescent COVID-19. CDR3s include the opening cysteine and the closing phenylalanine or tryptophan. Fields, in order: J gene, clone size, D gene, V gene, CDR3 DNA, CDR3 protein. A D gene is named only where the DNA matches it firmly. Some rows have no size entry. The others give once, few or many, or a class for an expanded clone.

J gene: TRBJ1-2
clone size: -
D gene: -
V gene: TRBV7-2
CDR3 DNA: TGTGCCAGCAGCTTAGACCGAGCTAACTATGGCTACACCTTC
CDR3 protein: CASSLDRANYGYTF

J gene: TRBJ2-2
clone size: -
D gene: -
V gene: TRBV6-5
CDR3 DNA: TGTGCCAGCAGCGCAGGGCAAAACACCGGGGAGCTGTTTTTT
CDR3 protein: CASSAGQNTGELFF

J gene: TRBJ2-1
clone size: -
D gene: -
V gene: TRBV6-5
CDR3 DNA: TGTGCCAGCAGTTACTCTCCCGGGACACCGTACAATGAGCAGTTCTTC
CDR3 protein: CASSYSPGTPYNEQFF

J gene: TRBJ2-7
clone size: -
D gene: TRBD2
V gene: TRBV28
CDR3 DNA: TGTGCCAGCAGCCCACAAGGACTAGCGGGGTCCTACGAGCAGTACTTC
CDR3 protein: CASSPQGLAGSYEQYF

J gene: TRBJ2-7
clone size: -
D gene: -
V gene: TRBV5-4
CDR3 DNA: TGTGCCAGCAGCTTGGAAACCCAGGGGTACGAGCAGTACTTC
CDR3 protein: CASSLETQGYEQYF

J gene: TRBJ2-2
clone size: -
D gene: TRBD1
V gene: TRBV19
CDR3 DNA: TGTGCCAGTAGTATCGCAGGGGGCGCTTTGAACACCGGGGAGCTGTTTTTT
CDR3 protein: CASSIAGGALNTGELFF

J gene: TRBJ2-3
clone size: few
D gene: -
V gene: TRBV18
CDR3 DNA: TGTGCCAGCTCACTAGACTTTTCTAGCACAGATACGCAGTATTTT
CDR3 protein: CASSLDFSSTDTQYF

J gene: TRBJ2-2
clone size: -
D gene: -
V gene: TRBV25-1
CDR3 DNA: TGTGCCAGCAGCGACCAGGCGGGGCAGGACACCGGGGAGCTGTTTTTT
CDR3 protein: CASSDQAGQDTGELFF

J gene: TRBJ1-5
clone size: -
D gene: TRBD1
V gene: TRBV28
CDR3 DNA: TGTGCCAGCAGTTTAATCCTAGGACAGGGGACTTATCAGCCCCAGCATTTT
CDR3 protein: CASSLILGQGTYQPQHF

J gene: TRBJ1-4
clone size: -
D gene: -
V gene: TRBV7-8
CDR3 DNA: TGTGCCAGCAGCTTAGCGCGAGGAGCCAATAATGAAAAACTGTTTTTT
CDR3 protein: CASSLARGANNEKLFF

J gene: TRBJ2-4
clone size: -
D gene: -
V gene: TRBV5-6
CDR3 DNA: TGTGCCAGCAGCTTGGGAGAACTTCGTCTAGCCAAAAACATTCAGTACTTC
CDR3 protein: CASSLGELRLAKNIQYF

J gene: TRBJ1-1
clone size: -
D gene: -
V gene: TRBV7-6
CDR3 DNA: TGTGCCAGCAGCTTAAGTCCAGGCACTGAAGCTTTCTTT
CDR3 protein: CASSLSPGTEAFF